This T cell receptor (beta chain) was recorded in a study of T cells in Graves' hyperthyroidism and ophthalmopathy. Study results and caveats: Researchers found most expanded thyroid clonotypes above 0.001 in blood as well. Ophthalmopathy could be told apart from stable hyperthyroidism with a 13 V-J model.

V lost 4 bases and J lost 1, with 13 bases in between. The CDR3 has 15 amino acids. The V gene's germline CDR1 is MDHEN and CDR2 SYDVKM. This clonotype was seen at least ten times. Its antigen is unknown. It was RNA transcripts that yielded the amplified TCR beta CDR3 regions. During a first-round RT-PCR of the TCR CDR3, the HTBI primer set was used. TCRdb called the multiplex PCR reads again in MiXCR, with one record for every CDR3 protein. The data contain roughly 560,000 distinct CDR3 sequences, over 12% of them singletons. Every diagnosis used clinical symptoms, serum thyroxine and TRAb, thyroid ultrasound and orbital computed tomography. Isolation of PBMCs was performed on 8.5 to 10 ml fresh peripheral blood.

The receptor's source is a woman aged 40-49 years with Graves' ophthalmopathy. This chain joins TRBV28 and TRBJ1-1; possible D gene TRBD1, 5 bases. The specimen sequenced was blood. CDR3 nucleotides: TGTGCCAGCAGTTCAAGGTTTACAGGGAACACTGAAGCTTTCTTT. Protein: CASSSRFTGNTEAFF. Based on the CDR3 plus reference TRBV28 and TRBJ1-1, the full variable domain is DVKVTQSSRYLVKRTGEKVFLECVQDMDHENMFWYRQDPGLGLRLIYFSYDVKMKEKGDIPEGYSVSREKKERFSLILESASTNQTSMYLCASSSRFTGNTEAFFGQGTRLTVV.